What follows is one TCR beta chain and its context. The antigen is not known. The sample is drawn from a study of blood T cells in healthy people across ages. Regarding the study as a whole: TCR beta diversity, measured per million T cells, fell in a roughly linear way with age.

Healthy Russian Caucasian donors spanned ages 6 to 90 years. Per individual sample, total RNA of at least 5 micrograms was extracted. A sample-barcoded 5' primer and a J-beta primer mix were used in a second PCR of about 7 to 12 cycles. Each CDR3 protein gets one entry after TCRdb re-called the 5' RACE reads with MiXCR. Among approximately 1.5 million distinct CDR3 sequences listed, roughly 30% were seen once. This clonotype was sampled from a woman aged 30 to 39 in good health. Sequenced material: blood.

The CDR3 loop reads CSARDPSGRTEQYF. The CDR3, as DNA: TGCAGTGCTAGAGATCCGAGCGGGAGGACCGAGCAGTACTTC. This sequence joins TRBV20-1 and TRBJ2-5; 9 positions agree with TRBD2. The DNA end is a closer match to TRBJ2-7, so the J assignment may be wrong. This CDR3 is 14 amino acids long. CDR1 and CDR2 (germline): DFQATT, SNEGSKA (reference sequence).